The next 18 T cell receptor beta chains were all read from a single sample in a study of vaccination effects on CD4 cells after COVID-19 (dated by TCRdb to between 2021 and 2024). The receptor library was made with the immunoSEQ multiplex PCR assay. TCRdb provides this immuneACCESS table in a form limited to in-frame rearrangements. Some clones are lacking; in checked studies, under half of them reflect an unresolved V gene, and why the rest are absent is not known. A total of about 45,000 clones appear in this sample, around 72% of them only once. Clones ranked in the top ten supply 29% of the sample. No cognate antigen is known for these TCRs. To identify antigen-specific CD4+ T cell clonotypes by their expansion, the ViraFEST assay first stimulated PBMC with viral peptide pools and then applied TCR sequencing. After more than nine days of culture, CD4+ T cells were isolated with the EasySep CD4+ T cell isolation kit. Convalescent patients had PCR-confirmed SARS-CoV-2 infection between March and December 2020, before Alpha, Beta and Delta variants emerged in the United States.

The sequenced sample was CD4+ T cells from PBMCs cultured with a peptide pool, obtained before COVID-19 vaccination. The receptor set was obtained from a human donor who had a prior SARS-CoV-2 infection.

The V call is TRBV5-1, the J call TRBJ2-7; TRBD1 agrees at 8 bases. V lost 4 bases, J lost 3 bases, and 3 bases stayed unmatched. Germline CDR1 and CDR2: SGHRS and YFSETQ. The CDR3 runs 13 residues. CDR3 amino acids: CASSGTGDYEQYF. DNA for the CDR3: TGCGCCAGCAGCGGGACAGGCGACTACGAGCAGTACTTC.

The chain combines TRBV4-1 with TRBJ1-2; the match to TRBD1 covers 11 bases. The CDR3 has 13 residues. Unmatched junction bases numbered 3, after V lost 4 bases and J lost 8 bases. The germline gives CDR1 MGHRA, CDR2 YSYEKL. The CDR3 DNA reads as TGCGCCAGCAGCCTGGACAGGGGGCACGGCTACACCTTC. Amino acid sequence: CASSLDRGHGYTF.

This clone was detected only a few times. V gene TRBV5-4 combines with J gene TRBJ1-6, with no clear D. The CDR3 length is 12 residues. V was cut by 0 bases and J by 7 bases, with 2 bases left in between. Germline CDR1 reads SGHNT; CDR2 reads YYREEE (reference sequence). The CDR3 region has the DNA TGTGCCAGCAGCTTGGAAAATTCACCCCTCCACTTT. It translates to CASSLENSPLHF.

This clone occurred a few times. The CDR3 DNA reads TGTGCCAGCAGCGGGGGGGGGCCTTCCCCGTACTATGGCTACACCTTC. Encoded protein: CASSGGGPSPYYGYTF. This chain connects TRBV9 to TRBJ1-2, with D tentatively TRBD1 (6 bases). Germline assignment: CDR1 SGDLS and CDR2 YYNGEE. Trimming removed 3 bases from V and 3 bases from J, with 18 bases in between. The CDR3 totals 16 residues.

This clone is a singleton in its sample. The CDR3 loop is CAWRNSGGYEQYF. The CDR3 nucleotides are TGTGCCTGGAGAAATAGCGGGGGGTACGAGCAGTACTTC. The chain is built from TRBV30 and TRBJ2-7; 10 bases are a match to TRBD2. This CDR3 is built from 13 residues. Germline V lookup: CDR1 GTSNPN, CDR2 SVGIG (reference sequence). J was trimmed by 4 bases and V by 3 bases; bases with no gene match: 3. Looking up the rest from reference TRBV30 and TRBJ2-7 gives the full variable domain: SQTIHQWPATLVQPVGSPLSLECTVEGTSNPNLYWYRQAAGRGLQLLFYSVGIGQISSEVPQNLSASRPQDRQFILSSKKLLLSDSGFYLCAWRNSGGYEQYFGPGTRLTVT.

The CDR3 DNA reads TGCGCCAGCAGCCAAGACCAGGGAAATAAGGACACCATATATTTT. Its translation: CASSQDQGNKDTIYF. This sequence joins TRBV4-1 and TRBJ1-3; maybe TRBD1 (5 bases). This CDR3 has 15 amino acids. Trimming pared 0 bases from V and 8 bases from J, leaving 14 bases between. Per the germline V gene, CDR1 is MGHRA and CDR2 is YSYEKL.

This clone was detected only a few times. This chain links TRBV6-2 or TRBV6-3 with TRBJ1-2; unclear D gene. Deletions cut 4 bases from V and 4 bases from J, with 13 bases between. The germline V gene has CDR1 MNHEY and CDR2 SVGEGT. The CDR3 consists of 14 residues. CDR3: CASSWPPPSYGYTF. DNA of the CDR3: TGTGCCAGCAGTTGGCCCCCCCCAAGCTATGGCTACACCTTC.

This clone appeared a few times. The chain has TRBV7-3 and TRBJ2-7; TRBD1 matches 7 bases. V was clipped by 4 bases and J by 1 base; unmatched bases: 13. There are 17 residues in the CDR3. Germline lookup yields CDR1 SGHTA and CDR2 FQGTGA. The CDR3 nucleotides read TGTGCCAGCAGCTCAGGGAGAGACAGGGATCCTTCCTACGAGCAGTACTTC. Its protein is CASSSGRDRDPSYEQYF.

V gene TRBV12-3 or TRBV12-4 combines with J gene TRBJ2-5; unclear D gene. Between the trimmed V and J ends, which lost 3 bases and 0 bases, there was a span of 5 bases. CDR3 length: 13 residues. The CDR3 spells CASSFRHQETQYF. The CDR3 region has the DNA TGTGCCAGCAGTTTTCGACACCAAGAGACCCAGTACTTC.

This clone was counted between two and nine times. J is TRBJ1-1 and V is TRBV30; 10 nucleotides align to TRBD1. Per germline, CDR1 GTSNPN and CDR2 SVGIG (reference sequence). This CDR3 region has 17 residues. Germline trimming cut 0 bases from V and 4 bases from J; bases unmatched to any gene: 11. The DNA for the CDR3 is TGTGCCTGGAGTGTAATTAGGAGACAGGGGGCCGGCACTGAAGCTTTCTTT. Translating it yields CAWSVIRRQGAGTEAFF.

The chain couples TRBV6-6 to TRBJ2-5; TRBD1 or TRBD2 may be the D gene (5 bases each). There are 17 residues in the CDR3. V gave up 5 bases and J gave up 5 bases, with 24 bases separating them. Germline lookup yields CDR1 MNHNY and CDR2 SVGAGI (reference sequence). This CDR3 is CASSPSPGTVHWETQYF. The CDR3 region has the DNA TGTGCCAGCAGTCCAAGCCCCGGGACGGTCCACTGGGAGACCCAGTACTTC.

V is TRBV5-1 and J is TRBJ2-1, with 7 bases that match TRBD2. The germline CDR1 and CDR2 sequences are SGHRS and YFSETQ. This CDR3 contains 16 residues. Unmatched junction bases numbered 11, after V lost 4 bases and J lost 4 bases. CDR3 coding DNA: TGCGCCAGCAGCCCGCTGGTTACTAGCGAGTACAATGAGCAGTTCTTC. Protein sequence: CASSPLVTSEYNEQFF.

This clone came up a few times. The chain employs TRBV14 and TRBJ1-6; D call uncertain. Germline V lookup: CDR1 SGHDN, CDR2 FVKESK. V lost 1 base, J lost 4 bases, and 5 bases lay in between. The CDR3 length is 14 residues. This CDR3 reads CASSQGRYNSPLHF. CDR3 bases: TGTGCCAGCAGCCAAGGGCGGTATAATTCACCCCTCCACTTT. Full variable domain (outside the CDR3, taken from reference TRBV14 and TRBJ1-6): EAGVTQFPSHSVIEKGQTVTLRCDPISGHDNLYWYRRVMGKEIKFLLHFVKESKQDESGMPNNRFLAERTGGTYSTLKVQPAELEDSGVYFCASSQGRYNSPLHFGNGTRLTVT.

The rearrangement links TRBV7-9 to TRBJ1-2; a possible D gene is TRBD1 (5 bases). This CDR3 comprises 17 residues. V shed 7 bases and J shed 1 base, with 22 bases lying between them. Per germline, CDR1 SEHNR and CDR2 FQNEAQ (reference sequence). Here the CDR3 DNA reads TGTGCCAGCACCAGGTCCTTGGGGGGACCTTATAACTATGGCTACACCTTC. It yields the protein CASTRSLGGPYNYGYTF.

This clone has just a few counts. CDR3 DNA sequence: TGTGCCAGCAGTTACGCCCTGAACACTGAAGCTTTCTTT. As protein: CASSYALNTEAFF. The V call is TRBV6-5, the J call TRBJ1-1; D uncertain. Trimming shortened V by 2 bases and J by 0 bases, and 4 bases separated the two germline ends. The germline CDR1 and CDR2 sequences are MNHEY and SVGAGI. The CDR3 covers 13 residues.

The J gene is TRBJ2-5, the V gene TRBV6-2 or TRBV6-3; 8 bases agree with TRBD2. This CDR3 region has 17 residues. V lost 2 bases and J lost 1; bases outside the gene matches: 9. Looked up from germline, CDR1 is MNHEY and CDR2 is SVGEGT. The CDR3 DNA sequence: TGTGCCAGCAGTTACATCCAGCGGGAGTTCTCCCAAGAGACCCAGTACTTC. This gives the protein CASSYIQREFSQETQYF.

The chain couples TRBV7-3 to TRBJ2-3; no reliable D call. V was pared by 5 bases and J by 4 bases, with 13 bases between. The CDR3 is 14 amino acids. Germline values: CDR1 SGHTA, CDR2 FQGTGA. DNA for the CDR3: TGTGCCAGCAGCACTCGGGCCTTGGCAGATACGCAGTATTTT. It yields the protein CASSTRALADTQYF.

J is TRBJ1-3 and V is TRBV3-1 (or the pseudogene TRBV3-2); D possibly corresponds to TRBD1 (5 bases). Germline CDR1 and CDR2: LGHDT and YNNKEL (reference sequence). The CDR3 runs 14 residues. V was cut by 4 bases and J by 8 bases, with 15 bases left in between. For the CDR3, the DNA is TGTGCCAGCAGCCCGGGACCTTTCGGACACACCATATATTTT. It codes for CASSPGPFGHTIYF.